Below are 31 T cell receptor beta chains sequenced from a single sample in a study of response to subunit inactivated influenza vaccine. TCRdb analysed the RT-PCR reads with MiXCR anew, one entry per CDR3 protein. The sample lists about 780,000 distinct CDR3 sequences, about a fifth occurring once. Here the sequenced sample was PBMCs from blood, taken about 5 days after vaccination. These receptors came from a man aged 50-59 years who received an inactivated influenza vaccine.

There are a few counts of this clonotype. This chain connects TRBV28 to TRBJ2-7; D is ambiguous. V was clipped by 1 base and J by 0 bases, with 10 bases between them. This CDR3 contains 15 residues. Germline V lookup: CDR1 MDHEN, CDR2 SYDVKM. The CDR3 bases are TGTGCCAGCAGTTTATCCTACTTCAGCTCCTACGAGCAGTACTTC. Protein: CASSLSYFSSYEQYF. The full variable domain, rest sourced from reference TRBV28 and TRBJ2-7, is DVKVTQSSRYLVKRTGEKVFLECVQDMDHENMFWYRQDPGLGLRLIYFSYDVKMKEKGDIPEGYSVSREKKERFSLILESASTNQTSMYLCASSLSYFSSYEQYFGPGTRLTVT.

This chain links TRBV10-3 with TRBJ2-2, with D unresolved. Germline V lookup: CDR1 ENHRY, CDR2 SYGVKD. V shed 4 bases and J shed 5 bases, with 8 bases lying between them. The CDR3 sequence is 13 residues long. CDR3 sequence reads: CAISGDGTGELFF. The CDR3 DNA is TGTGCCATCAGTGGTGACGGAACCGGGGAGCTGTTTTTT.

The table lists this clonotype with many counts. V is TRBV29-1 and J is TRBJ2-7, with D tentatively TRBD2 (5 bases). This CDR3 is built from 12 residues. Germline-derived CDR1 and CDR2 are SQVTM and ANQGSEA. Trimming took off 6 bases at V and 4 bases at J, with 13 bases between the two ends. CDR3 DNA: TGCAGCGTCCTAAGAGGGTATTACGAGCAGTACTTC. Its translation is CSVLRGYYEQYF.

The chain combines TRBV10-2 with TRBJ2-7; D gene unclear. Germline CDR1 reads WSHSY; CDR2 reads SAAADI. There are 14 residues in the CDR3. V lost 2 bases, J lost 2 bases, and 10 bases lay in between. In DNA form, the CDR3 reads TGCGCCAGCAGTGAGAACCAGTTACCCTACGAGCAGTACTTC. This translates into CASSENQLPYEQYF.

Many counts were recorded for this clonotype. This CDR3 is CASSSPGSYGYTF. The CDR3 DNA is TGTGCCAGCAGCAGCCCAGGTTCCTATGGCTACACCTTC. The chain joins TRBV12-3 or TRBV12-4 to TRBJ1-2; D gene ambiguous. The CDR3 contains 13 residues. The ends were cut back, 6 bases at V and 4 bases at J, with 12 bases in the middle.

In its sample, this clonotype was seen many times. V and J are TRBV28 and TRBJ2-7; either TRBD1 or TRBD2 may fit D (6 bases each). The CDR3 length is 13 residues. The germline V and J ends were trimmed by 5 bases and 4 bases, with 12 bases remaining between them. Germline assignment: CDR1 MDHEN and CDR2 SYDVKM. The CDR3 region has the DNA TGTGCCAGCAGTAGGGGGGTTTCTTACGAGCAGTACTTC. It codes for CASSRGVSYEQYF.

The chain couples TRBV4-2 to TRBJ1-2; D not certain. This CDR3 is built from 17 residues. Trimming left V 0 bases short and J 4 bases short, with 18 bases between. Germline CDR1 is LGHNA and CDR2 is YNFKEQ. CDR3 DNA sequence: TGTGCCAGCAGCCAAGAAGAAGAGTCGATAGGAGGCTATGGCTACACCTTC. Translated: CASSQEEESIGGYGYTF.

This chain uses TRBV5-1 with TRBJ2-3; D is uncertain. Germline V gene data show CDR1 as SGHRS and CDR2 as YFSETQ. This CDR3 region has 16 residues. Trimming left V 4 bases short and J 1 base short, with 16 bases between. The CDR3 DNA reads TGCGCCAGCAGCGTATCCCCCGCGAGCGGCACAGATACGCAGTATTTT. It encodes CASSVSPASGTDTQYF.

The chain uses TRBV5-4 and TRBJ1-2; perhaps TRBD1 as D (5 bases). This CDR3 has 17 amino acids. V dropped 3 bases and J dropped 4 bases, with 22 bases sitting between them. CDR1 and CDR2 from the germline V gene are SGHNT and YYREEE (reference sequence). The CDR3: CASSYNPRGSGGYGYTF. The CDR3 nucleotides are TGTGCCAGCAGCTACAACCCTCGGGGTAGTGGGGGCTATGGCTACACCTTC.

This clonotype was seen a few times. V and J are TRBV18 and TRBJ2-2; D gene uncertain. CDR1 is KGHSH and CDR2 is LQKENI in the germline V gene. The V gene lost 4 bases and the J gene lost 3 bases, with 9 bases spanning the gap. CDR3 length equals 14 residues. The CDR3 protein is CASSLMTDTGELFF. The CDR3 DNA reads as TGTGCCAGCTCACTCATGACGGACACCGGGGAGCTGTTTTTT.

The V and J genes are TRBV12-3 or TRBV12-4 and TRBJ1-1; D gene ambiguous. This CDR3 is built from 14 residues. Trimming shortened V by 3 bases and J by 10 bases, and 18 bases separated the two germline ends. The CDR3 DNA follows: TGTGCCAGCAGTTTGCCCATACTTCGAAACGTAGCTTTCTTT. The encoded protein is CASSLPILRNVAFF.

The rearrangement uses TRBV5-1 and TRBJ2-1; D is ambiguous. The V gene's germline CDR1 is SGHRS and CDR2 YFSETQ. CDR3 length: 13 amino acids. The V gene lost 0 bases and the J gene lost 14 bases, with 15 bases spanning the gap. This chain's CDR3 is CASSLEGRDGEFF. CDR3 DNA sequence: TGCGCCAGCAGCTTGGAAGGTAGGGATGGGGAGTTCTTC.

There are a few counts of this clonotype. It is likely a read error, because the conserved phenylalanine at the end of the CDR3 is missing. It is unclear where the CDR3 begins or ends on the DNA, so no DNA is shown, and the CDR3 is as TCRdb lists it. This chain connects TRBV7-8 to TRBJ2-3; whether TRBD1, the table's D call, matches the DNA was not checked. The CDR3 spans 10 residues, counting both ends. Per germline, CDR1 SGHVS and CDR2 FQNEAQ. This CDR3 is CASRPDRVLG.

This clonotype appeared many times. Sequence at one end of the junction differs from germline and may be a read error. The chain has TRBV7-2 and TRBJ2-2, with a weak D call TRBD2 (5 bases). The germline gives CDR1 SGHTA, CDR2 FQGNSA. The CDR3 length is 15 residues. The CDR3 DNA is TGCGCCAGCAGCTTGGTTGCGGGGAACACCGGGGAGCTGTTTTTT. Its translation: CASSLVAGNTGELFF. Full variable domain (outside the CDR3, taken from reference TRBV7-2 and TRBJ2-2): GAGVSQSPSNKVTEKGKDVELRCDPISGHTALYWYRQSLGQGLEFLIYFQGNSAPDKSGLPSDRFSAERTGGSVSTLTIQRTQQEDSAVYLCASSLVAGNTGELFFGEGSRLTVL.

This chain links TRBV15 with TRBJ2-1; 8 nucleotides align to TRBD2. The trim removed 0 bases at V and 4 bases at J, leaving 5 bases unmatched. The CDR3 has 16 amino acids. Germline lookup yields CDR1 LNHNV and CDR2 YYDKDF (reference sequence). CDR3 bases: TGTGCCACCAGCAGAGATCGGGCGGGAGGATACAATGAGCAGTTCTTC. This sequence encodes CATSRDRAGGYNEQFF.

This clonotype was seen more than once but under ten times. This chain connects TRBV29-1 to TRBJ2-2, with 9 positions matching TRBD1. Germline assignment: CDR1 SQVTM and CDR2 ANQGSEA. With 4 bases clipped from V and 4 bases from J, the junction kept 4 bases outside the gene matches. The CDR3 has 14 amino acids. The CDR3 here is CSVATGGFTGELFF. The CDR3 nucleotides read TGCAGCGTTGCCACAGGGGGCTTCACCGGGGAGCTGTTTTTT.

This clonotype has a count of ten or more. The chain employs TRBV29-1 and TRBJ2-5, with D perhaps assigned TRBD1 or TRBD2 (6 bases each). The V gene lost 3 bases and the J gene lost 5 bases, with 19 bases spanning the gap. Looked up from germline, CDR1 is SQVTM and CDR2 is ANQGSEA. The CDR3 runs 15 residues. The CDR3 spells CSVEGTRESGETQYF. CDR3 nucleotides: TGCAGCGTTGAGGGGACACGGGAGTCAGGGGAGACCCAGTACTTC.

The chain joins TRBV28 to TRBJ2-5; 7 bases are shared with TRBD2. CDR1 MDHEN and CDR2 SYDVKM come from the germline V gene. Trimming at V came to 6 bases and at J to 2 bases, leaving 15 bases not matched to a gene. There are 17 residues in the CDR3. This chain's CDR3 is CASSEGWGGLSQETQYF. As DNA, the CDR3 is TGTGCCAGCAGCGAGGGTTGGGGAGGGCTGTCGCAAGAGACCCAGTACTTC.

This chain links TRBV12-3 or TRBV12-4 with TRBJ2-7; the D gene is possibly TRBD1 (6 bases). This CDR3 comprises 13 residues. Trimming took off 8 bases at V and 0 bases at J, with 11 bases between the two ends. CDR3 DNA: TGTGCCAGCTCGACAGGCCTCTCCTACGAGCAGTACTTC. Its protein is CASSTGLSYEQYF.

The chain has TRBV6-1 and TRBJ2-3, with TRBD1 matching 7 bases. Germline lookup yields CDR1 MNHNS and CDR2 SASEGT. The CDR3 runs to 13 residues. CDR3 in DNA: TGTGCAGCCCGAGGGGGCGTGGGAGATACGCAGTATTTT. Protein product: CAARGGVGDTQYF.

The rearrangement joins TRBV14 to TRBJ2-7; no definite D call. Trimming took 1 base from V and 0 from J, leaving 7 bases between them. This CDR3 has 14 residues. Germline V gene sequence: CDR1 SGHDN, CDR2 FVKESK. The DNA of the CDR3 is TGTGCCAGCAGCCAAGTGGGCGTCTCCTACGAGCAGTACTTC. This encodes CASSQVGVSYEQYF.

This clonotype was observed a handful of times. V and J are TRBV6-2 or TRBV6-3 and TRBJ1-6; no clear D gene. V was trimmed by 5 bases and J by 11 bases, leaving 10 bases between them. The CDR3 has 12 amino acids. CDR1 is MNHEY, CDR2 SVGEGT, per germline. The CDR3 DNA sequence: TGTGCCAGCAGTGATCATCTAACACCCCTCCACTTT. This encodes CASSDHLTPLHF.

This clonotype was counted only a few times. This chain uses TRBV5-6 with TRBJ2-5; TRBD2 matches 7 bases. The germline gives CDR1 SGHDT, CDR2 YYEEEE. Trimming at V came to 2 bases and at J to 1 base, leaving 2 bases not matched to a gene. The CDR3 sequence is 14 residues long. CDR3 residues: CASSFGRSQETQYF. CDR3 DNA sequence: TGTGCCAGCAGCTTCGGGAGGAGCCAAGAGACCCAGTACTTC. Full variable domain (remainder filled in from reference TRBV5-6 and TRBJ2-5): DAGVTQSPTHLIKTRGQQVTLRCSPKSGHDTVSWYQQALGQGPQFIFQYYEEEERQRGNFPDRFSGHQFPNYSSELNVNALLLGDSALYLCASSFGRSQETQYFGPGTRLLVL.

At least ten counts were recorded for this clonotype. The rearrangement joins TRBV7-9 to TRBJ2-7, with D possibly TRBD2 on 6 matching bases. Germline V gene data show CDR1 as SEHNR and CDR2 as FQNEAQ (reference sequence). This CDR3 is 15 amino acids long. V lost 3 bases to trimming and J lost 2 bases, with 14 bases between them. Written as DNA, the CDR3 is TGTGCCAGCAGCTTCTCGGGGGACGTAGCCTACGAGCAGTACTTC. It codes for CASSFSGDVAYEQYF. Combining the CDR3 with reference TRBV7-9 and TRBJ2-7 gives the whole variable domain DTGVSQNPRHKITKRGQNVTFRCDPISEHNRLYWYRQTLGQGPEFLTYFQNEAQLEKSRLLSDRFSAERPKGSFSTLEIQRTEQGDSAMYLCASSFSGDVAYEQYFGPGTRLTVT.

This chain's CDR3 is CASSQVGSFFGGPSGNEQFF. DNA for the CDR3: TGCGCCAGCAGCCAAGTAGGATCTTTTTTCGGGGGCCCTTCGGGGAATGAGCAGTTCTTC. The rearrangement joins TRBV4-1 to TRBJ2-1; D may match TRBD1 or TRBD2 (6 bases each). CDR1 and CDR2 (germline): MGHRA, YSYEKL. The CDR3 consists of 20 residues. Trimming shortened V by 1 base and J by 7 bases, and 29 bases separated the two germline ends.

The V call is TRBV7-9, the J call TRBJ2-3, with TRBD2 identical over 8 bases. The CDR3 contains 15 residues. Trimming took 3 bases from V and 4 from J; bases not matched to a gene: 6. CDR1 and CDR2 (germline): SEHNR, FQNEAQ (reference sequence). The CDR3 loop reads CASSFLAGKADTQYF. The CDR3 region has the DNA TGTGCCAGCAGCTTCTTAGCGGGGAAGGCAGATACGCAGTATTTT.

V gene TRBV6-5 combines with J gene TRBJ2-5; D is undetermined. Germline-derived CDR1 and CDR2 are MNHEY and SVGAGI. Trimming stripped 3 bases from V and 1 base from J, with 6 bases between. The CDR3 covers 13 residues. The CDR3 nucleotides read TGTGCCAGCAGTTATACTGTCCAAGAGACCCAGTACTTC. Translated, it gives CASSYTVQETQYF.

CDR3 bases: TGTGCCAGCAGTTTTCTTTCGTTGGGTGAGGGTACAGATACGCAGTATTTT. This sequence encodes CASSFLSLGEGTDTQYF. V usage is TRBV27 and J usage is TRBJ2-3, with D perhaps TRBD2 (5 bases). Trimming pared 3 bases from V and 3 bases from J, leaving 19 bases between. CDR3 size: 17 residues. Germline values: CDR1 MNHEY, CDR2 SMNVEV (reference sequence).

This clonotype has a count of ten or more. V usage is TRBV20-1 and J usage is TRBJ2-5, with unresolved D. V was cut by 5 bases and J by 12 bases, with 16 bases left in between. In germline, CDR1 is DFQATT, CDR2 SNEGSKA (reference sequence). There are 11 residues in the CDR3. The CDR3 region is CSAQDTPDEYF. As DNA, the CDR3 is TGCAGTGCTCAAGACACCCCCGATGAGTACTTC.

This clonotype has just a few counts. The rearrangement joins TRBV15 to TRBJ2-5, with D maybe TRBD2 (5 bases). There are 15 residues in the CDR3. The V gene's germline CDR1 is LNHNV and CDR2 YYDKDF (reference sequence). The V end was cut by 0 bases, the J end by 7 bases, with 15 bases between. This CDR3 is CATSRERWTRGTQYF. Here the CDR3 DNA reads TGTGCCACCAGCAGAGAGCGTTGGACTCGGGGGACCCAGTACTTC.

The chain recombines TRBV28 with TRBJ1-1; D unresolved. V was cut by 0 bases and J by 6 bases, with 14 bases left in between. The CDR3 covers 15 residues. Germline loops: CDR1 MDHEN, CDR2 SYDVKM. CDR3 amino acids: CASSLWQAGSAEAFF. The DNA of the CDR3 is TGTGCCAGCAGTTTATGGCAAGCGGGGTCCGCTGAAGCTTTCTTT.